The 17 T cell receptor beta chains below were found in one sample sequenced in a study of blood T cell repertoires in COVID-19. Some clones are missing from TCRdb's copy, which holds only in-frame ones; the method was immunoSEQ multiplex PCR. The data hold around 160,000 clones, with about 85% observed a single time. Sequences were obtained from peripheral blood. The receptors stem from a middle-aged woman with active or convalescent COVID-19.

The chain uses TRBV3-1 (or the pseudogene TRBV3-2) and TRBJ2-2, with 8 bases that match TRBD1. V lost 1 base and J lost 3; bases outside the gene matches: 4. CDR3 length: 16 amino acids. Germline CDR1 LGHDT, CDR2 YNNKEL (reference sequence). This chain's CDR3 is CASSQVTGGYTGELFF. The CDR3, as DNA: TGTGCCAGCAGCCAAGTTACAGGGGGATACACCGGGGAGCTGTTTTTT.

The chain couples TRBV7-2 to TRBJ2-7, with 9 bases lining up with TRBD2. V trimming: 4 bases; J trimming: 4 bases; junction bases outside the gene matches: 8. CDR1 and CDR2 from the germline V gene are SGHTA and FQGNSA. CDR3 length: 15 amino acids. The CDR3 region has the DNA TGTGCCAGCAGCTGGATAGCGGGGGCAGAGTACGAGCAGTACTTC. Translated, it gives CASSWIAGAEYEQYF.

The V call is TRBV23-1, the J call TRBJ2-7; 13 bases align to TRBD2. TRBV23-1 carries the ORF label, with uncertain function. The CDR3 contains 21 residues. Germline trimming cut 0 bases from V and 2 bases from J; bases unmatched to any gene: 16. CDR3 bases: TGCGCCAGCAGTCAATCTCACCGAGGACTAGCGGGAGACGGGGTTACCTACGAGCAGTACTTC. Amino acids: CASSQSHRGLAGDGVTYEQYF.

The rearrangement joins TRBV5-1 to TRBJ2-2; weak D call: TRBD1 (5 bases). Per the germline V gene, CDR1 is SGHRS and CDR2 is YFSETQ. V was pared by 0 bases and J by 5 bases, with 8 bases between. The CDR3 runs 14 residues. DNA for the CDR3: TGCGCCAGCAGCTTGGCAGGGTCTACCGGGGAGCTGTTTTTT. This translates into CASSLAGSTGELFF.

The table lists this clone with a count of one. V usage is TRBV6-5 and J usage is TRBJ1-1; maybe TRBD1 (5 bases). CDR1 is MNHEY and CDR2 is SVGAGI in the germline V gene. This CDR3 comprises 14 residues. V was cut by 6 bases and J by 0 bases, with 11 bases left in between. Written as DNA, the CDR3 is TGTGCCAGCAGGCGACAGTTCATGAACACTGAAGCTTTCTTT. This gives the protein CASRRQFMNTEAFF.

As concerns this clone: At the DNA level, this CDR3 is encoded by other sequences in the same sample as well. The V and J genes are TRBV19 and TRBJ1-5; D unclear. There are 15 residues in the CDR3. Trimming pared 3 bases from V and 0 bases from J, leaving 9 bases between. The germline V gene has CDR1 LNHDA and CDR2 SQIVND (reference sequence). Written as DNA, the CDR3 is TGTGCCAGTAGTATTCAGGCCAATAGCAATCAGCCCCAGCATTTT. Amino acids: CASSIQANSNQPQHF.

The V call is TRBV2, the J call TRBJ1-2; 11 nucleotides agree with TRBD1. CDR1 and CDR2 from the germline V gene are SNHLY and FYNNEI. The CDR3 contains 15 residues. Trimming at V came to 6 bases and at J to 4 bases, leaving 7 bases not matched to a gene. CDR3 nucleotides: TGTGCCAGCAGCAAAGGGGACAGGGGGATCTATGGCTACACCTTC. Amino acid sequence: CASSKGDRGIYGYTF.

The chain uses TRBV4-2 and TRBJ2-3, with a tentative D call TRBD2 (6 bases). The V and J ends lost 6 bases and 0 bases respectively, with 10 bases between them. This CDR3 spans 14 amino acids. Germline V gene data show CDR1 as LGHNA and CDR2 as YNFKEQ. Here the CDR3 DNA reads TGTGCCAGCAGTACCGGGACTAGCACAGATACGCAGTATTTT. Translated, it gives CASSTGTSTDTQYF.

The V gene is TRBV7-9, the J gene TRBJ2-3; 10 bases match TRBD2. Germline V gives CDR1 SEHNR, CDR2 FQNEAQ (reference sequence). This CDR3 comprises 16 residues. V dropped 4 bases and J dropped 0; count of bases not matched to a gene: 4. The CDR3: CASSWGTSESTDTQYF. Written as DNA, the CDR3 is TGTGCCAGCAGCTGGGGGACTAGCGAGAGCACAGATACGCAGTATTTT.

The V gene is TRBV5-1, the J gene TRBJ1-5; 7 nucleotides match TRBD1. Germline CDR1 and CDR2: SGHRS and YFSETQ. V trimming: 4 bases; J trimming: 1 base; junction bases outside the gene matches: 8. This CDR3 is 16 amino acids long. CDR3 amino acids: CASSPTTGQSNQPQHF. In DNA, the CDR3 is TGCGCCAGCAGCCCGACGACAGGGCAGAGCAATCAGCCCCAGCATTTT.

The chain recombines TRBV4-2 with TRBJ2-1, with 9 bases identical to TRBD2. Germline V gene lookup returns CDR1 LGHNA and CDR2 YNFKEQ. The CDR3 is made up of 16 amino acids. The V segment lost 2 bases and the J segment 5 bases; nucleotides outside the gene matches: 7. As DNA, the CDR3 is TGTGCCAGCAGCCAAACGACTAGCGGCGCCAACAATGAGCAGTTCTTC. This gives the protein CASSQTTSGANNEQFF.

The chain is built from TRBV24-1 and TRBJ2-3, with a tentative D call TRBD2 (6 bases). V lost 4 bases and J 7 bases, leaving 20 bases between the germline ends. CDR3 length equals 16 residues. From germline, CDR1 is KGHDR and CDR2 SFDVKD. CDR3 bases: TGTGCCACCAGTGACCGGAGGGAGAAGGTCACGAATACGCAGTATTTT. As protein: CATSDRREKVTNTQYF.

The V and J genes are TRBV4-1 and TRBJ1-5, with 9 bases that match TRBD1. This CDR3 is built from 15 residues. The germline gives CDR1 MGHRA, CDR2 YSYEKL. V was clipped by 1 base and J by 6 bases; unmatched bases: 4. Here the CDR3 reads CASSQVGTGSQPQHF. The CDR3 DNA sequence: TGCGCCAGCAGCCAAGTAGGGACAGGGAGTCAGCCCCAGCATTTT.

The CDR3, as DNA: TGTGCCAGCAGTTACTCAGGGGCCGGGGCCAACGTCCTGACTTTC. It yields the protein CASSYSGAGANVLTF. The chain combines TRBV6-5 with TRBJ2-6; weak D call: TRBD1 (5 bases). The CDR3 covers 15 residues. With 0 bases removed from V and 4 bases from J, the gap between germline ends came to 7 bases. Germline V CDR1 and CDR2: MNHEY, SVGAGI.

V usage is TRBV6-5 and J usage is TRBJ2-7; TRBD2 aligns across 12 bases. The J segment lost 3 bases and the V segment lost 6 bases, leaving 3 bases of the junction unmatched. The CDR3 sequence is 14 residues long. CDR1 MNHEY and CDR2 SVGAGI come from the germline V gene. The DNA for the CDR3 is TGTGCCAGCAGAGGACTAGCGGGGATCTACGAGCAGTACTTC. Amino acids: CASRGLAGIYEQYF.

This clone was counted between two and nine times. The rearrangement uses TRBV28 and TRBJ1-1; tentative D call: TRBD1 (6 bases). Germline V lookup: CDR1 MDHEN, CDR2 SYDVKM. The length of the CDR3 is 12 residues. With 9 bases removed from V and 3 bases from J, the gap between germline ends came to 11 bases. This CDR3 reads CASYRDHTEAFF. The CDR3 DNA reads as TGTGCCAGTTACAGGGACCACACTGAAGCTTTCTTT.

This clone has only a few counts. This chain connects TRBV19 to TRBJ1-6; maybe TRBD1 (5 bases). The CDR3 covers 16 residues. The germline CDR1 and CDR2 sequences are LNHDA and SQIVND (reference sequence). Trimming removed 5 bases from V and 9 bases from J, with 20 bases in between. The CDR3 region is CASSPRDQGRGSPLHF. CDR3 DNA: TGTGCCAGTAGTCCTCGCGATCAGGGCAGAGGTTCACCCCTCCACTTT. Using reference TRBV19 and TRBJ1-6 for the parts outside the CDR3, the full variable domain is DGGITQSPKYLFRKEGQNVTLSCEQNLNHDAMYWYRQDPGQGLRLIYYSQIVNDFQKGDIAEGYSVSREKKESFPLTVTSAQKNPTAFYLCASSPRDQGRGSPLHFGNGTRLTVT.